The 15 T cell receptor beta chains given below trace back to one sample, sequenced in a study of blood T cell repertoires in COVID-19. Clones were read by immunoSEQ multiplex PCR, and TCRdb kept only the in-frame ones, dropping some. Among hundreds of thousands of clones, less than 85% were seen once, and the ten largest hold about 2%. The sample comprised PBMCs or T cells enriched from blood (not recorded which). These receptors originate from a woman aged 25 to 39 who had been exposed to COVID-19.

The V call is TRBV7-3, the J call TRBJ2-1, with a weak D call TRBD2 (5 bases). There are 14 residues in the CDR3. CDR1 is SGHTA and CDR2 is FQGTGA in the germline V gene. Between the trimmed V and J ends, which lost 2 bases and 5 bases, there was a span of 10 bases. The DNA of the CDR3 is TGTGCCAGCAGCTTACTCTCTAGCAACAATGAGCAGTTCTTC. It codes for CASSLLSSNNEQFF.

In regard to this clone: In the same sample, other DNA sequences code for this CDR3. The chain joins TRBV7-2 to TRBJ2-7; no reliable D call. The germline V gene has CDR1 SGHTA and CDR2 FQGNSA. This CDR3 is 12 amino acids long. Trimming shortened V by 4 bases and J by 4 bases, and 8 bases separated the two germline ends. The CDR3: CASSSSRYEQYF. In nucleotides, the CDR3 is TGTGCCAGCAGCTCCTCTAGGTACGAGCAGTACTTC.

The DNA of the CDR3 is TGTGCCAGTAGTCAAACCTCCTACGGGGTGGGGCAGCCCCAGCATTTT. As protein: CASSQTSYGVGQPQHF. The chain couples TRBV19 to TRBJ1-5; D ambiguous. V was trimmed by 5 bases and J by 7 bases, leaving 21 bases between them. The germline gives CDR1 LNHDA, CDR2 SQIVND (reference sequence). CDR3 length: 16 residues. The variable domain in full, with the rest retrieved from reference TRBV19 and TRBJ1-5, is DGGITQSPKYLFRKEGQNVTLSCEQNLNHDAMYWYRQDPGQGLRLIYYSQIVNDFQKGDIAEGYSVSREKKESFPLTVTSAQKNPTAFYLCASSQTSYGVGQPQHFGDGTRLSIL.

This clone was picked up one time. The rearrangement uses TRBV10-2 and TRBJ1-2, with TRBD1 identical over 7 bases. J was trimmed by 8 bases and V by 7 bases; bases with no gene match: 7. This CDR3 has 12 residues. Germline V lookup: CDR1 WSHSY, CDR2 SAAADI. CDR3 DNA: TGCGCCAGCACCGAGGGGGCGGGAGGCTACACCTTC. Protein product: CASTEGAGGYTF.

The chain is built from TRBV5-1 and TRBJ1-4; D not resolved. Between the trimmed V and J ends, which lost 4 bases and 0 bases, there was a span of 10 bases. CDR3 length equals 15 residues. In germline, CDR1 is SGHRS, CDR2 YFSETQ. Written as DNA, the CDR3 is TGCGCCAGCAGCCTCAACACCGCAACTAATGAAAAACTGTTTTTT. Protein sequence: CASSLNTATNEKLFF.

This chain uses TRBV28 with TRBJ1-5, with TRBD1 identical over 8 bases. There are 14 residues in the CDR3. The V gene's germline CDR1 is MDHEN and CDR2 SYDVKM. Losses at the gene ends were 7 bases for V and 0 bases for J; bases not matched to a gene: 2. This CDR3 is CASTTGGSNQPQHF. CDR3 coding DNA: TGTGCCAGCACCACAGGGGGTAGCAATCAGCCCCAGCATTTT.

The chain carries TRBV3-1 (or the pseudogene TRBV3-2) and TRBJ2-3, with 8 bases aligning to TRBD2. The CDR3 loop spans 15 amino acids. Per the germline V gene, CDR1 is LGHDT and CDR2 is YNNKEL (reference sequence). V shed 1 base, J shed 1 base, and the junction held 1 base outside the gene matches. The CDR3 nucleotides read TGTGCCAGCAGCCAAGCGGGGGGGGGCACAGATACGCAGTATTTT. Residues: CASSQAGGGTDTQYF.

The chain recombines TRBV18 with TRBJ1-6; 7 bases match TRBD1. Germline loops: CDR1 KGHSH, CDR2 LQKENI. J was trimmed by 5 bases and V by 3 bases; bases with no gene match: 4. CDR3 length: 15 amino acids. The CDR3 is CASSPRTGDNSPLHF. In DNA form, the CDR3 reads TGTGCCAGCTCACCTCGGACAGGTGATAATTCACCCCTCCACTTT. Combining the CDR3 with reference TRBV18 and TRBJ1-6 gives the whole variable domain NAGVMQNPRHLVRRRGQEARLRCSPMKGHSHVYWYRQLPEEGLKFMVYLQKENIIDESGMPKERFSAEFPKEGPSILRIQQVVRGDSAAYFCASSPRTGDNSPLHFGNGTRLTVT.

In its sample, this clone is medium-sized. The chain uses TRBV6-4 and TRBJ1-1, with D possibly matching TRBD1 (5 bases). CDR1 MRHNA and CDR2 SNTAGT come from the germline V gene. The CDR3 has 13 residues. Trimming took off 3 bases at V and 1 base at J, with 6 bases between the two ends. CDR3 in DNA: TGTGCCAGCAGTGAAAGGGGGAACACTGAAGCTTTCTTT. Amino acids: CASSERGNTEAFF.

The gene calls are TRBV7-9 and TRBJ2-1; unclear D gene. CDR1 is SEHNR, CDR2 FQNEAQ, per germline (reference sequence). The CDR3 is made up of 13 amino acids. With 4 bases removed from V and 8 bases from J, the gap between germline ends came to 12 bases. CDR3: CASSSIPSDEQFF. The CDR3 nucleotides are TGTGCCAGCAGCTCTATTCCGTCGGATGAGCAGTTCTTC.

The CDR3 reads CASSSGWDTGELFF. The CDR3 region has the DNA TGTGCCAGCTCCTCGGGGTGGGACACCGGGGAGCTGTTTTTT. V and J are TRBV6-5 and TRBJ2-2; possible D gene TRBD2, 5 bases. The CDR3 runs to 14 residues. Germline CDR1 reads MNHEY; CDR2 reads SVGAGI. The V gene lost 8 bases and the J gene lost 3 bases, with 13 bases spanning the gap.

The chain couples TRBV24-1 to TRBJ2-7; D gene ambiguous. Trimming left V 4 bases short and J 2 bases short, with 2 bases between. Germline V CDR1 and CDR2: KGHDR, SFDVKD. The CDR3 loop spans 11 amino acids. The CDR3 here is CATSDTYEQYF. CDR3 DNA sequence: TGTGCCACCAGTGACACCTACGAGCAGTACTTC.

Comment on this clone: One end of the junction is discordant with germline, which a read error may explain. The rearrangement uses TRBV7-7 and TRBJ2-1; 7 nucleotides agree with TRBD2. The CDR3 spans 19 residues. From germline, CDR1 is SSHAT and CDR2 FNYEAQ (reference sequence). The CDR3 loop reads CASSFEFFLGGRAVNEQFF. In DNA form, the CDR3 reads TGTGCTAGCAGCTTCGAGTTTTTTTTGGGTGGGAGGGCCGTTAATGAGCAGTTCTTC.

This clone has a handful of counts. The chain employs TRBV5-1 and TRBJ2-4; 9 nucleotides match TRBD1. With 4 bases clipped from V and 1 base from J, the junction kept 6 bases outside the gene matches. Germline loops: CDR1 SGHRS, CDR2 YFSETQ. The CDR3 length is 16 residues. The CDR3 sequence is CASSHRTGDAKNIQYF. The CDR3 DNA is TGCGCCAGCAGCCACCGGACAGGGGATGCCAAAAACATTCAGTACTTC.

The chain recombines TRBV30 with TRBJ1-3; the match to TRBD1 covers 7 bases. Germline CDR1 is GTSNPN and CDR2 is SVGIG (reference sequence). Losses at the gene ends were 0 bases for V and 3 bases for J; bases not matched to a gene: 5. The CDR3 totals 15 residues. CDR3 in DNA: TGTGCCTGGAGTGTTAAGGGGGCTAATGGAAACACCATATATTTT. Its protein product is CAWSVKGANGNTIYF.